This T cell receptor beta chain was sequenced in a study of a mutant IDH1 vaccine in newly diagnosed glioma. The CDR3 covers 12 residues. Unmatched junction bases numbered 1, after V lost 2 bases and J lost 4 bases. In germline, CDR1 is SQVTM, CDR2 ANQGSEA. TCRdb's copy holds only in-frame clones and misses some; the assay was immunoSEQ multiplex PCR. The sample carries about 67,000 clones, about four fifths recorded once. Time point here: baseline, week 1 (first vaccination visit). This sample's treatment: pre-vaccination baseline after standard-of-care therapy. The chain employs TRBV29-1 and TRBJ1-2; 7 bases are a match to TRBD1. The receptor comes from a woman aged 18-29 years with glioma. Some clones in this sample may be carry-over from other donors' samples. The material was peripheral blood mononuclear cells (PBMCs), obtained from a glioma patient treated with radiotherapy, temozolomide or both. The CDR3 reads CSVERTGYGYTF. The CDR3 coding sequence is TGCAGCGTTGAACGGACAGGCTATGGCTACACCTTC.